The 32 T cell receptor beta chains below were found in one sample sequenced in a study of blood T cells in healthy people across ages. Sample-barcoded 5' priming and a J-beta primer mix drove a second PCR of about 6 to 12 cycles. TCRdb ran MiXCR on the 5' RACE reads and lists one entry per CDR3 protein. The table lists a few hundred thousand distinct CDR3 sequences, approximately 52% of them singletons. The sample taken for sequencing was blood. The source of these receptors is a man aged 55-75 years in good health.

Remarks on this clonotype: A much larger clone lies a single base off, so this may be a read error. This chain joins TRBV5-1 and TRBJ1-2; 7 bases are shared with TRBD1. CDR1 and CDR2 (germline): SGHRS, YFSETQ. This CDR3 comprises 15 residues. For the CDR3, the DNA is TGCGCCAGCAGCTTGGATCCCGGGACAGAATATGGCTGCACCTTC. Translated, it gives CASSLDPGTEYGCTF.

The chain joins TRBV6-1 to TRBJ2-1; D perhaps matches TRBD1 (5 bases). V was clipped by 1 base and J by 6 bases, with 10 bases between them. Germline V gene data show CDR1 as MNHNS and CDR2 as SASEGT. The CDR3 extends over 14 amino acids. The CDR3 loop reads CASSEGGMVNEQFF. The CDR3, as DNA: TGTGCCAGCAGTGAAGGGGGCATGGTCAATGAGCAGTTCTTC.

In its sample, this clonotype was seen a few times. This chain connects TRBV30 to TRBJ2-7; a weak D match, TRBD2 (5 bases). CDR3 length: 10 residues. V was cut by 7 bases and J by 4 bases, with 8 bases left in between. Germline V gene data show CDR1 as GTSNPN and CDR2 as SVGIG (reference sequence). As DNA, the CDR3 is TGTGCCTACGGGGTTTACGAGCAGTACTTC. It codes for CAYGVYEQYF.

The chain recombines TRBV18 with TRBJ2-4; D possibly corresponds to TRBD2 (5 bases). Germline loops: CDR1 KGHSH, CDR2 LQKENI. Deletions cut 8 bases from V and 8 bases from J, with 16 bases between. This CDR3 comprises 13 residues. CDR3: CASAQINGDIQYF. CDR3 bases: TGTGCCAGCGCACAAATAAACGGGGACATTCAGTACTTC.

The chain recombines TRBV7-8 with TRBJ2-3, with D possibly being TRBD2 (6 bases). The V end lost 4 bases, the J end lost 1 base, and 12 bases lay between the germline ends. This CDR3 has 15 residues. CDR1 and CDR2 from the germline V gene are SGHVS and FQNEAQ. CDR3 coding DNA: TGTGCCAGCAGCTCCATGACTAGTGGCACAGATACGCAGTATTTT. Its protein is CASSSMTSGTDTQYF. The complete variable domain, with remaining parts taken from reference TRBV7-8 and TRBJ2-3, reads GAGVSQSPRYKVAKRGQDVALRCDPISGHVSLFWYQQALGQGPEFLTYFQNEAQLDKSGLPSDRFFAERPEGSVSTLKIQRTQQEDSAVYLCASSSMTSGTDTQYFGPGTRLTVL.

Remarks on this clonotype: A much larger clonotype is one base distant, so this may be a read error. This chain connects TRBV7-2 to TRBJ2-7; 12 positions agree with TRBD2. The end of the DNA aligns better with TRBJ2-5, so the J call may be wrong. From germline, CDR1 is SGHTA and CDR2 FQGNSA. The CDR3 has 15 amino acids. CDR3 residues: CAGSPQTSGSETQYF. DNA of the CDR3: TGTGCCGGCAGCCCACAGACTAGCGGGAGTGAGACCCAGTACTTC.

This clonotype was seen repeatedly, ten times or more. This may come from a read error, since a much larger clone is one base off. The chain links TRBV5-1 to TRBJ2-7; D unclear. V lost 0 bases and J lost 3, with 19 bases in between. The germline CDR1 and CDR2 sequences are SGHRS and YFSETQ. This CDR3 spans 17 amino acids. CDR3 protein: CASSLGVAVENRYEQYF. CDR3 nucleotide sequence: TGCGCCAGCAGCTTGGGGGTGGCTGTCGAAAACCGCTACGAGCAGTACTTC.

CDR3 bases: TGCAGTGCTAGTTCGAGCGGGGGGGCAGGGGATACGCAGTATTTT. Amino acid sequence: CSASSSGGAGDTQYF. This chain connects TRBV20-1 to TRBJ2-3; 10 nucleotides align to TRBD2. V was clipped by 3 bases and J by 6 bases; unmatched bases: 9. CDR3 length: 15 amino acids. CDR1 is DFQATT and CDR2 is SNEGSKA in the germline V gene (reference sequence).

A word on this clonotype: Possible read error: a much larger clone is one base away. The chain recombines TRBV9 with TRBJ2-1; D is unresolved. The germline gives CDR1 SGDLS, CDR2 YYNGEE. V lost 0 bases to trimming and J lost 4 bases, with 14 bases between them. This CDR3 has 16 amino acids. The CDR3 bases are TGTGCCAGCAGCGTAGCTAGGCCAGTTGGGTACAATGAGCAGTTCTTC. Its protein product is CASSVARPVGYNEQFF.

V and J are TRBV20-1 and TRBJ1-2; D gene ambiguous. The germline gives CDR1 DFQATT, CDR2 SNEGSKA (reference sequence). V was shortened by 1 base and J by 6 bases, with 12 bases between the two germline ends. CDR3 length: 13 residues. CDR3 protein: CSARARLADGYTF. CDR3 DNA sequence: TGCAGTGCTAGAGCAAGGTTGGCAGATGGCTACACCTTC.

The rearrangement joins TRBV7-9 to TRBJ2-7; D unresolved. Trimming removed 5 bases at V and 3 bases at J, with 17 bases between. Germline CDR1 SEHNR, CDR2 FQNEAQ (reference sequence). CDR3 length equals 15 residues. The CDR3 spells CASSMSAGPYYEQYF. The CDR3, as DNA: TGTGCCAGCAGCATGAGCGCCGGGCCATACTACGAGCAGTACTTC.

The rearrangement links TRBV20-1 to TRBJ2-2, with 10 bases lining up with TRBD1. This CDR3 has 14 residues. V gave up 6 bases and J gave up 5 bases; unmatched junction bases: 6. Germline CDR1 reads DFQATT; CDR2 reads SNEGSKA (reference sequence). The CDR3 sequence is CSAHRTGGTGELFF. CDR3 sequence (DNA): TGCAGTGCCCATAGGACAGGGGGAACCGGGGAGCTGTTTTTT.

This clonotype turned up a few times. The chain uses TRBV20-1 and TRBJ2-7; D is ambiguous. Trimming shortened V by 5 bases and J by 10 bases, and 18 bases separated the two germline ends. The CDR3 loop spans 12 amino acids. Germline assignment: CDR1 DFQATT and CDR2 SNEGSKA (reference sequence). For the CDR3, the DNA is TGCAGTGCTGCCGGTGGTGCGGCGGCCCAGTACTTC. The encoded protein is CSAAGGAAAQYF.

The chain couples TRBV4-3 to TRBJ1-2; 7 bases align to TRBD1. Per the germline V gene, CDR1 is LGHNA and CDR2 is YSLEER. Trimming took 4 bases from V and 7 from J; bases not matched to a gene: 6. This CDR3 spans 13 amino acids. The CDR3 DNA follows: TGCGCCAGCAGCCCCACCGGGACAGCTGGCTACACCTTC. Its translation is CASSPTGTAGYTF.

This rearrangement joins TRBV6-5 to TRBJ2-7, with D perhaps assigned TRBD1 or TRBD2 (5 bases each). Germline CDR1 is MNHEY and CDR2 is SVGAGI. V lost 10 bases and J lost 2, with 18 bases in between. The CDR3 sequence is 14 residues long. The CDR3 nucleotides read TGTGCCATCCGACCTATGGGGGATCCCTACGAGCAGTACTTC. Protein sequence: CAIRPMGDPYEQYF.

This sequence joins TRBV6-1 and TRBJ1-2; maybe TRBD1 (6 bases). V lost 1 base, J lost 5 bases, and 14 bases lay in between. Germline V gives CDR1 MNHNS, CDR2 SASEGT. This CDR3 spans 15 amino acids. The CDR3 loop is CASSEGGGGSYGYTF. CDR3 DNA sequence: TGTGCCAGCAGTGAAGGAGGGGGTGGGAGTTATGGCTACACCTTC.

The chain has TRBV7-2 and TRBJ2-7, with TRBD2 as a possible D gene (5 bases). CDR3 size: 14 residues. V lost 5 bases, J lost 0 bases, and 11 bases lay in between. Germline V lookup: CDR1 SGHTA, CDR2 FQGNSA. This CDR3 reads CASSHPGISYEQYF. Written as DNA, the CDR3 is TGTGCCAGCAGCCATCCGGGAATCTCCTACGAGCAGTACTTC. Full variable domain (rest looked up from reference TRBV7-2 and TRBJ2-7): GAGVSQSPSNKVTEKGKDVELRCDPISGHTALYWYRQSLGQGLEFLIYFQGNSAPDKSGLPSDRFSAERTGGSVSTLTIQRTQQEDSAVYLCASSHPGISYEQYFGPGTRLTVT.

The chain employs TRBV20-1 and TRBJ2-4; D is unresolved. The DNA end is more similar to TRBJ2-5, so the J call may be wrong. The CDR3 is 13 residues long. Per germline, CDR1 DFQATT and CDR2 SNEGSKA (reference sequence). CDR3 residues: CSARDVGQETQYF. CDR3 DNA: TGCAGTGCTAGGGACGTAGGCCAAGAGACCCAGTACTTC.

The chain has TRBV3-1 and TRBJ2-7, with D possibly TRBD2 on 6 matching bases. Trimming shortened V by 4 bases and J by 2 bases, and 15 bases separated the two germline ends. This CDR3 comprises 15 residues. CDR1 and CDR2 (germline): LGHDT, YNNKEL (reference sequence). In nucleotides, the CDR3 is TGTGCCAGCAGCCGTGAGACTAGGGCCCCCTACGAGCAGTACTTC. Protein: CASSRETRAPYEQYF.

This clonotype has a count of ten or more. The chain recombines TRBV3-1 with TRBJ2-7; D not certain. V gave up 0 bases and J gave up 0 bases, with 15 bases separating them. The CDR3 has 17 amino acids. Germline CDR1 reads LGHDT; CDR2 reads YNNKEL (reference sequence). The CDR3 sequence: CASSQDLGAVYSYEQYF. In DNA form, the CDR3 reads TGTGCCAGCAGCCAAGATTTGGGCGCGGTGTACTCCTACGAGCAGTACTTC.

The chain is built from TRBV21-1 and TRBJ2-3; TRBD2 was called by the table and not checked on the DNA. TRBV21-1 is designated a pseudogene. This CDR3 region has 15 residues. CDR3 sequence: CASSKKREFFSTQYF. DNA for the CDR3: TGTGCCAGCAGCAAAAAGCGGGAGTTCTTCAGTACGCAGTATTTT.

This clonotype came up a few times. The V gene is TRBV20-1, the J gene TRBJ2-1; D may correspond to TRBD1 or TRBD2 (5 bases each). V was cut by 2 bases and J by 12 bases, with 11 bases left in between. Germline loops: CDR1 DFQATT, CDR2 SNEGSKA (reference sequence). CDR3 length equals 11 residues. The CDR3 DNA follows: TGCAGTGCTAGAAGGGACCCGGGGCAGTTCTTC. It is translated as CSARRDPGQFF.

This clonotype was seen just once. V and J are TRBV20-1 and TRBJ2-1, with TRBD2 identical over 11 bases. CDR1 DFQATT and CDR2 SNEGSKA come from the germline V gene (reference sequence). CDR3 size: 13 residues. The V and J ends lost 8 bases and 6 bases, in that order; junction bases with no gene match: 6. The CDR3 spells CSWTSGPSNEQFF. In DNA form, the CDR3 reads TGCAGTTGGACTAGCGGGCCCTCCAATGAGCAGTTCTTC.

The V call is TRBV5-5, the J call TRBJ2-3, with 11 nucleotides matching TRBD2. The V gene end was trimmed by 2 bases and the J gene end by 4 bases; junction bases not matched to a gene: 12. Germline loops: CDR1 SGHKS, CDR2 YYEKEE (reference sequence). The CDR3 contains 18 residues. The CDR3 sequence is CASSFLVAGGPDPDTQYF. Written as DNA, the CDR3 is TGTGCCAGCAGCTTTTTGGTAGCGGGGGGGCCGGACCCAGATACGCAGTATTTT.

This clonotype was seen repeatedly, ten times or more. The chain combines TRBV7-9 with TRBJ2-3; D gene unclear. V lost 5 bases, J lost 1 base, and 16 bases lay in between. This CDR3 comprises 16 residues. CDR1 is SEHNR and CDR2 is FQNEAQ in the germline V gene (reference sequence). The CDR3 here is CASSPPLRLGTDTQYF. CDR3 DNA sequence: TGTGCCAGCAGCCCACCGCTAAGACTCGGCACAGATACGCAGTATTTT. The variable domain in full, with the rest retrieved from reference TRBV7-9 and TRBJ2-3, is DTGVSQNPRHKITKRGQNVTFRCDPISEHNRLYWYRQTLGQGPEFLTYFQNEAQLEKSRLLSDRFSAERPKGSFSTLEIQRTEQGDSAMYLCASSPPLRLGTDTQYFGPGTRLTVL.

This clonotype appeared many times. The rearrangement uses TRBV4-3 and TRBJ2-3; 7 nucleotides line up with TRBD2. The CDR3 sequence is 14 residues long. Germline V gives CDR1 LGHNA, CDR2 YSLEER. J lost 4 bases, V lost 4 bases, and 5 bases had no gene match. The CDR3 is CASSPGAGADTQYF. The CDR3 coding sequence is TGCGCCAGCAGCCCTGGGGCGGGAGCAGATACGCAGTATTTT.

The V gene is TRBV20-1, the J gene TRBJ2-3; the D gene is possibly TRBD2 (6 bases). Germline V CDR1 and CDR2: DFQATT, SNEGSKA (reference sequence). V lost 7 bases, J lost 2 bases, and 13 bases lay in between. This CDR3 has 13 residues. The CDR3 region is CSVPGLITDTQYF. The CDR3 nucleotides are TGCAGTGTCCCGGGACTGATCACAGATACGCAGTATTTT.

CDR3 in DNA: TGTGCCAGCACCATACCCAAGTTATCAGACACTGAAGCTTTCTTT. Translating gives CASTIPKLSDTEAFF. J is TRBJ1-1 and V is TRBV7-2; D gene unclear. This CDR3 is built from 15 residues. V lost 7 bases and J 3 bases, leaving 18 bases between the germline ends. Germline V gives CDR1 SGHTA, CDR2 FQGNSA.

The chain recombines TRBV20-1 with TRBJ2-5; possibly TRBD1 for D (6 bases). TRBJ2-7 matches the DNA end more closely, so the J call is doubtful. Germline V gives CDR1 DFQATT, CDR2 SNEGSKA (reference sequence). The CDR3 length is 12 residues. CDR3 loop: CSARGTDYEQYF. The CDR3 DNA follows: TGCAGTGCTAGAGGGACAGATTACGAGCAGTACTTC.

The table lists this clonotype with a few counts. CDR3 bases: TGTGCCAGCAGCTTAGGAAGGGGGCCGGCCTACAATGAGCAGTTCTTC. Its protein is CASSLGRGPAYNEQFF. The chain joins TRBV7-2 to TRBJ2-1; 7 bases line up with TRBD1. Germline V gene data show CDR1 as SGHTA and CDR2 as FQGNSA. The trim removed 1 base at V and 2 bases at J, leaving 5 bases unmatched. This CDR3 region has 16 residues.

This chain uses TRBV20-1 with TRBJ1-6; 7 bases are a match to TRBD1. V lost 3 bases to trimming and J lost 10 bases; unmatched junction nucleotides: 9. Germline CDR1 and CDR2: DFQATT and SNEGSKA (reference sequence). This CDR3 contains 14 residues. The CDR3 sequence: CSASGQVWESPLHF. DNA for the CDR3: TGCAGTGCTAGTGGACAGGTTTGGGAGTCACCCCTCCACTTT.

The CDR3 spells CASSQEAAGTSGDNEQFF. The CDR3 nucleotides are TGTGCCAGCAGCCAAGAAGCCGCAGGGACTAGCGGGGATAATGAGCAGTTCTTC. The chain joins TRBV4-2 to TRBJ2-1, with 13 nucleotides matching TRBD2. Germline loops: CDR1 LGHNA, CDR2 YNFKEQ. The CDR3 consists of 18 residues. The V gene end was trimmed by 0 bases and the J gene end by 7 bases; junction bases not matched to a gene: 9.